These 21 T cell receptor beta chains originate from one sample sequenced in a study of identifying expanded T cells in peripheral blood (dated by TCRdb to between 2018 and 2020). Receptors were amplified or captured by the immunoSEQ multiplex PCR assay. What TCRdb holds here is the immuneACCESS table cut down to in-frame rearrangements. Part of the clones is not present; checked against another copy, under half of the missing clones reflect an unresolved V gene, and the others are unexplained. The sample table contains 110,000 or so clones; only one count was recorded for roughly 90% of them. Of the sample, about 8.6% is held by the ten largest clones. Specimen: blood. These receptors came from a person aged 18 to 75 in good health.

This sequence joins TRBV4-1 and TRBJ2-3; 14 positions agree with TRBD2. The CDR3 runs to 18 residues. Per germline, CDR1 MGHRA and CDR2 YSYEKL. The J segment lost 4 bases and the V segment lost 1 base, leaving 7 bases of the junction unmatched. This CDR3 is CASSQGRLAGGFSDTQYF. The DNA of the CDR3 is TGCGCCAGCAGCCAAGGTAGACTAGCGGGAGGGTTTTCAGATACGCAGTATTTT.

The chain employs TRBV7-6 and TRBJ2-2; possible D gene TRBD2, 5 bases. Germline-derived CDR1 and CDR2 are SGHVS and FNYEAQ. CDR3 length: 15 residues. V shed 5 bases and J shed 1 base, with 11 bases lying between them. In nucleotides, the CDR3 is TGTGCCAGCAGCCCCAGGAGCGGGAACACCGGGGAGCTGTTTTTT. Amino acid sequence: CASSPRSGNTGELFF.

The genes are TRBV28 and TRBJ2-7; D gene uncertain. The ends were cut back, 2 bases at V and 2 bases at J, with 7 bases in the middle. CDR1 is MDHEN, CDR2 SYDVKM, per germline. The CDR3 consists of 13 residues. The CDR3 bases are TGTGCCAGCAGTTTAGACACACCCTACGAGCAGTACTTC. It codes for CASSLDTPYEQYF. The full variable domain, completed using reference TRBV28 and TRBJ2-7, is DVKVTQSSRYLVKRTGEKVFLECVQDMDHENMFWYRQDPGLGLRLIYFSYDVKMKEKGDIPEGYSVSREKKERFSLILESASTNQTSMYLCASSLDTPYEQYFGPGTRLTVT.

The V and J genes are TRBV5-1 and TRBJ2-7; TRBD1 or TRBD2 may be the D gene (5 bases each). Trimming cost V 7 bases and J 4 bases, with 12 bases left between them. The germline V gene encodes CDR1 SGHRS and CDR2 YFSETQ. CDR3 length: 12 amino acids. The DNA for the CDR3 is TGCGCCAGCTCCCGGGACGGTTACGAGCAGTACTTC. Its protein product is CASSRDGYEQYF.

In this sample, this clone turned up once. CDR3 bases: TGTGCCAGCAGCTTGGGGACACTCGGAGAGACCCAGTACTTC. It specifies CASSLGTLGETQYF. This chain connects TRBV5-4 to TRBJ2-5, with D tentatively TRBD1 (5 bases). The ends were cut back, 0 bases at V and 4 bases at J, with 10 bases in the middle. The CDR3 has 14 amino acids. CDR1 is SGHNT, CDR2 YYREEE, per germline (reference sequence).

This rearrangement joins TRBV18 to TRBJ1-1, with D possibly TRBD1 on 6 matching bases. Deletions cut 3 bases from V and 0 bases from J, with 14 bases between. The V gene's germline CDR1 is KGHSH and CDR2 LQKENI. This CDR3 region has 16 residues. CDR3 sequence reads: CASSPKGDTMNTEAFF. The CDR3 DNA follows: TGTGCCAGCTCACCCAAGGGGGACACCATGAACACTGAAGCTTTCTTT.

The J gene is TRBJ1-5, the V gene TRBV7-9; no firm D call. CDR1 and CDR2 from the germline V gene are SEHNR and FQNEAQ (reference sequence). The CDR3 is made up of 13 amino acids. V was shortened by 2 bases and J by 6 bases, with 8 bases between the two germline ends. The CDR3 DNA follows: TGTGCCAGCAGCTTAAGCCAGTTTCAGCCCCAGCATTTT. Encoded protein: CASSLSQFQPQHF.

The V and J genes are TRBV10-1 and TRBJ2-7; tentatively, D is TRBD1 (6 bases). Germline loops: CDR1 WNHNN, CDR2 SYGVQD (reference sequence). The CDR3 contains 15 residues. V was clipped by 2 bases and J by 2 bases, with 13 bases between them. This CDR3 is CASSEGLGQTYEQYF. CDR3 nucleotides: TGCGCCAGCAGTGAGGGACTTGGACAGACCTACGAGCAGTACTTC.

This clone was seen a few times. V and J are TRBV28 and TRBJ1-1; 8 bases match TRBD1. Germline CDR1 reads MDHEN; CDR2 reads SYDVKM. The CDR3 runs 15 residues. With 8 bases clipped from V and 6 bases from J, the junction kept 14 bases outside the gene matches. This CDR3 is CASYYFGQGGAEAFF. The DNA for the CDR3 is TGTGCCAGCTATTATTTCGGACAGGGAGGGGCTGAAGCTTTCTTT.

CDR3 sequence reads: CASSLMGHPNTEAFF. Here the CDR3 DNA reads TGTGCCAGCAGCTTGATGGGACACCCAAACACTGAAGCTTTCTTT. The chain uses TRBV5-5 and TRBJ1-1; TRBD1 is a possible D gene (6 bases). Looked up from germline, CDR1 is SGHKS and CDR2 is YYEKEE (reference sequence). The CDR3 has 15 amino acids. With 1 base removed from V and 2 bases from J, the gap between germline ends came to 12 bases. Based on the CDR3 plus reference TRBV5-5 and TRBJ1-1, the full variable domain is DAGVTQSPTHLIKTRGQQVTLRCSPISGHKSVSWYQQVLGQGPQFIFQYYEKEERGRGNFPDRFSARQFPNYSSELNVNALLLGDSALYLCASSLMGHPNTEAFFGQGTRLTVV.

The rearrangement joins TRBV28 to TRBJ2-1; D perhaps matches TRBD2 (6 bases). CDR1 and CDR2 from the germline V gene are MDHEN and SYDVKM. The V end lost 5 bases, the J end lost 10 bases, and 18 bases lay between the germline ends. The CDR3 covers 14 residues. The CDR3 DNA follows: TGTGCCAGCAGTGGTACAATACTAGCCGGCGAGCAGTTCTTC. Its translation is CASSGTILAGEQFF.

The chain has TRBV29-1 and TRBJ2-3; a possible D gene is TRBD1 (5 bases). Trimming pared 7 bases from V and 3 bases from J, leaving 8 bases between. CDR1 and CDR2 (germline): SQVTM, ANQGSEA. The CDR3 is 11 amino acids. The CDR3 DNA sequence: TGCAGCGCTACAGGTACAGATACGCAGTATTTT. Translating it yields CSATGTDTQYF.

The chain employs TRBV11-2 and TRBJ1-3; a possible D gene is TRBD1 (5 bases). Trimming shortened V by 1 base and J by 2 bases, and 9 bases separated the two germline ends. Per germline, CDR1 SGHAT and CDR2 FQNNGV. The CDR3 length is 15 residues. In nucleotides, the CDR3 is TGTGCCAGCAGCTTAGGGAGGGGAGCTGGAAACACCATATATTTT. This codes for CASSLGRGAGNTIYF.

The chain combines TRBV6-6 with TRBJ2-2; D is tentatively TRBD1 or TRBD2 (5 bases each). There are 14 residues in the CDR3. Trimming removed 2 bases from V and 10 bases from J, with 14 bases in between. Germline V gene data show CDR1 as MNHNY and CDR2 as SVGAGI (reference sequence). CDR3 sequence: CASSYPARDEELFF. CDR3 nucleotide sequence: TGTGCCAGCAGTTACCCAGCTAGGGACGAGGAGCTGTTTTTT.

V is TRBV6-5 and J is TRBJ2-7, with TRBD1 identical over 8 bases. CDR3 length equals 14 residues. J gave up 2 bases and V 2 bases, and 2 bases lay outside the gene matches. The germline CDR1 and CDR2 sequences are MNHEY and SVGAGI. The CDR3 DNA reads as TGTGCCAGCAGTTACAACAGGGGGACCTACGAGCAGTACTTC. This translates into CASSYNRGTYEQYF.

The rearrangement links TRBV5-4 to TRBJ2-3; D not resolved. The CDR3 is made up of 15 amino acids. From germline, CDR1 is SGHNT and CDR2 YYREEE (reference sequence). Trimming cost V 3 bases and J 4 bases, with 15 bases left between them. The CDR3 DNA is TGTGCCAGCAGCTACCAGCAGAGCCCCCCAGATACGCAGTATTTT. It yields the protein CASSYQQSPPDTQYF.

V is TRBV6-5 and J is TRBJ2-2, with D possibly being TRBD1 or TRBD2 (5 bases each). The germline CDR1 and CDR2 sequences are MNHEY and SVGAGI. This CDR3 contains 14 residues. Trimming shortened V by 6 bases and J by 6 bases, and 14 bases separated the two germline ends. The CDR3 protein is CASSLLWGSGELFF. CDR3 in DNA: TGTGCCAGCAGCCTACTCTGGGGGTCCGGGGAGCTGTTTTTT.

The J gene is TRBJ1-5, the V gene TRBV5-1, with 7 positions matching TRBD1. Trimming removed 0 bases from V and 5 bases from J; junction bases left unmatched: 5. Per germline, CDR1 SGHRS and CDR2 YFSETQ. The CDR3 is 15 amino acids. This CDR3 reads CASSLEGASYQPQHF. The CDR3 coding sequence is TGCGCCAGCAGCTTGGAGGGGGCCAGCTATCAGCCCCAGCATTTT.

The genes are TRBV11-2 and TRBJ1-1; TRBD1 matches at 7 bases. V was clipped by 4 bases and J by 0 bases; unmatched bases: 8. Germline lookup yields CDR1 SGHAT and CDR2 FQNNGV. CDR3 size: 16 residues. The CDR3 coding sequence is TGTGCCAGCAGCTCCGGTGGGGGACAGTTGAACACTGAAGCTTTCTTT. Translated, it gives CASSSGGGQLNTEAFF.

The chain joins TRBV7-9 to TRBJ2-2; no definite D call. Germline V gene lookup returns CDR1 SEHNR and CDR2 FQNEAQ (reference sequence). V was pared by 1 base and J by 6 bases, with 9 bases between. The CDR3 loop spans 14 amino acids. CDR3 region: CASSLERVSGELFF. CDR3 DNA sequence: TGTGCCAGCAGCTTAGAACGGGTGTCCGGGGAGCTGTTTTTT. Using reference TRBV7-9 and TRBJ2-2 for the parts outside the CDR3, the full variable domain is DTGVSQNPRHKITKRGQNVTFRCDPISEHNRLYWYRQTLGQGPEFLTYFQNEAQLEKSRLLSDRFSAERPKGSFSTLEIQRTEQGDSAMYLCASSLERVSGELFFGEGSRLTVL.

The chain is built from TRBV5-1 and TRBJ1-2, with 8 bases matching TRBD1. The CDR3 spans 14 residues. The junction had 8 bases not matched to a gene; V was cut back by 4 bases and J by 6 bases. Germline lookup yields CDR1 SGHRS and CDR2 YFSETQ. Here the CDR3 DNA reads TGCGCCAGCAGCATCGGACAGGGACAGGATGGCTACACCTTC. Amino acid sequence: CASSIGQGQDGYTF.